This T cell receptor beta chain is drawn from a study of blood T cells in healthy people across ages. Study-level information: About one barcoded beta molecule was captured per two T cells (by template switching).

Study-level results: Whereas aged donors had fewer naive CD4+ cells, long-lived donors had more of them and higher diversity.

There are a few counts of this clonotype. Its matching antigen is unknown. The second PCR ran about 6 to 11 cycles with a sample-barcoded 5' primer and J-beta primers. TCRdb redid the calling of the 5' RACE reads with MiXCR, one entry per CDR3 protein. Among 1,800,000 or so distinct CDR3 sequences listed, roughly two fifths were seen once. CDR3 length: 14 residues. CDR1 is SNHLY and CDR2 is FYNNEI in the germline V gene. Trimming pared 2 bases from V and 2 bases from J, leaving 9 bases between. The source material was blood. This clonotype was sampled from a human donor in good health. V and J are TRBV2 and TRBJ1-2; maybe TRBD1 (5 bases). This CDR3 reads CASSELGANYGYTF. The CDR3 bases are TGTGCCAGCAGTGAATTAGGGGCCAACTATGGCTACACCTTC.